The 18 T cell receptor beta chains reported below all come from one sample, sequenced in a study of cytomegalovirus exposure and HLA in healthy donors. PCR was performed using 60 Vbeta and 13 Jbeta primers. The protocol was immunoSEQ multiplex PCR, while the TCRdb copy is restricted to in-frame clones and leaves out a portion. This sample has about 190,000 clones, with around 85% found just once. The sample was PBMCs. The receptors derive from a man in his late teens or twenties in good health and CMV-seronegative.

CDR3 DNA sequence: TGTGCCAGCAGCCGACAGACGGAACCAGAAAAACTGTTTTTT. Protein product: CASSRQTEPEKLFF. This chain joins TRBV5-4 and TRBJ1-4, with D perhaps TRBD1 (5 bases). In germline, CDR1 is SGHNT, CDR2 YYREEE (reference sequence). The CDR3 sequence is 14 residues long. Trimming removed 4 bases from V and 8 bases from J, with 15 bases in between.

This chain joins TRBV6-5 and TRBJ1-5; TRBD1 might be the D (6 bases). V dropped 5 bases and J dropped 5 bases, with 16 bases sitting between them. The CDR3 totals 15 residues. Germline CDR1 reads MNHEY; CDR2 reads SVGAGI. The CDR3: CASSALDSLYQPQHF. CDR3 DNA: TGTGCCAGCAGTGCCCTGGACAGCCTCTATCAGCCCCAGCATTTT.

V gene TRBV7-2 combines with J gene TRBJ2-1, with 8 positions matching TRBD2. Germline V gene lookup returns CDR1 SGHTA and CDR2 FQGNSA. The CDR3 length is 15 residues. The trim removed 4 bases at V and 7 bases at J, leaving 9 bases unmatched. CDR3 DNA sequence: TGTGCCAGCAGCTCGTCAACGGGACTAGGGAATGAGCAGTTCTTC. Amino acid sequence: CASSSSTGLGNEQFF. Using reference TRBV7-2 and TRBJ2-1 for the parts outside the CDR3, the full variable domain is GAGVSQSPSNKVTEKGKDVELRCDPISGHTALYWYRQSLGQGLEFLIYFQGNSAPDKSGLPSDRFSAERTGGSVSTLTIQRTQQEDSAVYLCASSSSTGLGNEQFFGPGTRLTVL.

This clone was seen just once. The rearrangement links TRBV5-4 to TRBJ1-2; D ambiguous. There are 13 residues in the CDR3. V was clipped by 3 bases and J by 7 bases, with 13 bases between them. The germline gives CDR1 SGHNT, CDR2 YYREEE (reference sequence). DNA of the CDR3: TGTGCCAGCAGCTCTAACCGGGTTTCTGGCTACACCTTC. Protein product: CASSSNRVSGYTF.

The chain recombines TRBV19 with TRBJ1-5; D perhaps matches TRBD1 (5 bases). V was clipped by 3 bases and J by 3 bases, with 6 bases between them. CDR3 length: 13 amino acids. In germline, CDR1 is LNHDA, CDR2 SQIVND (reference sequence). The CDR3, as DNA: TGTGCCAGTAGTATCAGGGTCAATCAGCCCCAGCATTTT. It translates to CASSIRVNQPQHF.

V and J are TRBV4-3 and TRBJ2-1, with D perhaps matching TRBD1 (7 bases). The V end was cut by 4 bases, the J end by 9 bases, with 22 bases between. The CDR3 consists of 16 residues. From germline, CDR1 is LGHNA and CDR2 YSLEER. The chain's CDR3 is CASSRSPGLSGGEQFF. CDR3 bases: TGCGCCAGCAGCCGAAGCCCGGGACTCTCAGGGGGTGAGCAGTTCTTC.

The chain combines TRBV6-5 with TRBJ1-5; 7 bases fit TRBD1. Germline V gives CDR1 MNHEY, CDR2 SVGAGI. The CDR3 is 14 residues long. Trimming cost V 6 bases and J 1 base; bases outside gene matches: 3. CDR3 loop: CASSRTGSNQPQHF. CDR3 sequence (DNA): TGTGCCAGCAGCCGGACAGGCAGCAATCAGCCCCAGCATTTT.

The V and J genes are TRBV7-8 and TRBJ1-5, with no clear D. Germline V gene sequence: CDR1 SGHVS, CDR2 FQNEAQ. The CDR3 length is 15 residues. V was clipped by 6 bases and J by 2 bases, with 14 bases between them. Here the CDR3 reads CASSLTELGNQPQHF. The CDR3 coding sequence is TGTGCCAGCAGTTTGACTGAGTTGGGCAATCAGCCCCAGCATTTT.

The genes are TRBV7-9 and TRBJ1-1, with 10 bases fitting TRBD1. The CDR3 contains 16 residues. CDR1 SEHNR and CDR2 FQNEAQ come from the germline V gene (reference sequence). J gave up 3 bases and V 5 bases, and 9 bases lay outside the gene matches. The CDR3 DNA is TGTGCCAGCAGCGCTCGACAGGGGGCTTTCGACACTGAAGCTTTCTTT. Protein product: CASSARQGAFDTEAFF.

The chain has TRBV9 and TRBJ1-1; the match to TRBD1 covers 8 bases. V shed 3 bases, J shed 3 bases, and the junction held 4 bases outside the gene matches. CDR1 is SGDLS, CDR2 YYNGEE, per germline. The CDR3 is made up of 14 amino acids. CDR3 coding DNA: TGTGCCAGCAGCGCGACACAGGGGGACACTGAAGCTTTCTTT. It is translated as CASSATQGDTEAFF. Combining the CDR3 with reference TRBV9 and TRBJ1-1 gives the whole variable domain DSGVTQTPKHLITATGQRVTLRCSPRSGDLSVYWYQQSLDQGLQFLIQYYNGEERAKGNILERFSAQQFPDLHSELNLSSLELGDSALYFCASSATQGDTEAFFGQGTRLTVV.

The chain links TRBV28 to TRBJ2-7, with 7 bases matching TRBD1. This CDR3 has 16 amino acids. Germline CDR1 reads MDHEN; CDR2 reads SYDVKM. V was pared by 6 bases and J by 2 bases, with 13 bases of the junction left unmatched. The CDR3 loop is CASSPFTDRAAYEQYF. CDR3 nucleotides: TGTGCCAGCAGCCCCTTCACCGACAGGGCTGCCTACGAGCAGTACTTC.

V is TRBV30 and J is TRBJ2-3; 14 bases line up with TRBD2. Losses at the gene ends were 5 bases for V and 4 bases for J; bases not matched to a gene: 5. This CDR3 region has 15 residues. Germline values: CDR1 GTSNPN, CDR2 SVGIG (reference sequence). CDR3 nucleotide sequence: TGTGCCTGGGACCGACTAGCGGGAGGGCCAGATACGCAGTATTTT. This codes for CAWDRLAGGPDTQYF.

J is TRBJ1-1 and V is TRBV29-1; D unclear. The germline gives CDR1 SQVTM, CDR2 ANQGSEA. The CDR3 contains 14 residues. Trimming cost V 2 bases and J 4 bases, with 14 bases left between them. The CDR3 loop is CSVELWSQFTEAFF. Written as DNA, the CDR3 is TGCAGCGTTGAATTATGGTCGCAGTTCACTGAAGCTTTCTTT.

The gene calls are TRBV6-5 and TRBJ2-5; D perhaps matches TRBD1 (5 bases). The CDR3 totals 14 residues. The V end lost 5 bases, the J end lost 7 bases, and 17 bases lay between the germline ends. CDR1 and CDR2 from the germline V gene are MNHEY and SVGAGI. CDR3 amino acids: CASSARAYTSTQYF. The CDR3 DNA follows: TGTGCCAGCAGTGCCAGGGCTTACACCTCGACCCAGTACTTC.

J is TRBJ2-7 and V is TRBV18, with 7 nucleotides matching TRBD2. CDR1 and CDR2 (germline): KGHSH, LQKENI. The trim removed 2 bases at V and 2 bases at J, leaving 6 bases unmatched. The CDR3 is 15 residues long. This chain's CDR3 is CASSPTSASTYEQYF. DNA for the CDR3: TGTGCCAGCTCACCAACTAGCGCTAGCACCTACGAGCAGTACTTC.

The rearrangement links TRBV9 to TRBJ2-2, with D possibly TRBD2 on 6 matching bases. CDR1 and CDR2 (germline): SGDLS, YYNGEE. The CDR3 is made up of 19 amino acids. V lost 0 bases, J lost 0 bases, and 18 bases lay in between. The DNA of the CDR3 is TGTGCCAGCAGCGTAGGAGGTAGACTAGAGCCCTCGAACACCGGGGAGCTGTTTTTT. It yields the protein CASSVGGRLEPSNTGELFF.

CDR3 nucleotide sequence: TGTGCCAGCTCACCACCGCGGGGGACAGGGGGCGTCTATGGCTACACCTTC. It codes for CASSPPRGTGGVYGYTF. The chain carries TRBV18 and TRBJ1-2; 12 bases are shared with TRBD1. This CDR3 is built from 17 residues. Per germline, CDR1 KGHSH and CDR2 LQKENI. Germline trimming cut 0 bases from V and 4 bases from J; bases unmatched to any gene: 6. The full variable domain, its missing parts supplied by reference TRBV18 and TRBJ1-2, is NAGVMQNPRHLVRRRGQEARLRCSPMKGHSHVYWYRQLPEEGLKFMVYLQKENIIDESGMPKERFSAEFPKEGPSILRIQQVVRGDSAAYFCASSPPRGTGGVYGYTFGSGTRLTVV.

The chain has TRBV4-1 and TRBJ2-1, with D unclear. Per the germline V gene, CDR1 is MGHRA and CDR2 is YSYEKL. V dropped 9 bases and J dropped 8 bases, with 11 bases sitting between them. The CDR3 is 11 residues long. CDR3 bases: TGCGCCAGTGGGCTCCCCGATGAGCAGTTCTTC. Amino acids: CASGLPDEQFF.